Relative to its sample, the clone carrying this T cell receptor (beta chain) is medium-sized. Its antigen is undetermined. This specimen belongs to a study of circulating CD8 cells and anti-PD-1 response in melanoma. Broader study findings: Published repertoire comparisons used only baseline and M1 samples.

Four subsets defined by PD-1 and/or TIGIT were sorted from live CD3+CD8+TCRalphabeta+ cells. Using roughly 15 ng of total RNA, TCR libraries were made with the QIAseq Immune Repertoire TCR panel. MiXCR, run by TCRdb on the reads, gives a single entry per CDR3 protein. The profile shows some 700 distinct CDR3 sequences, roughly 7.1% of them singletons. The TCR was taken from a human donor with melanoma. The specimen comprised CD8+ T cells from PBMCs, sampled at baseline or after one month of anti-PD-1 therapy (not recorded which).

The CDR3 DNA reads as TGTGCCAGCTCCCAGACTAGCTTGGATGAGCAGTTCTTC. It yields the protein CASSQTSLDEQFF. The V gene is TRBV18, the J gene TRBJ2-1; TRBD2 matches at 7 bases. This CDR3 contains 13 residues. Germline CDR1 KGHSH, CDR2 LQKENI. The junction had 7 bases not matched to a gene; V was cut back by 6 bases and J by 8 bases.